Listed below are T cell receptor beta chains from one sample, sequenced in a study of T cell repertoires in cytomegalovirus infection. TCRdb analysed the reads with MiXCR anew, one entry per CDR3 protein. This sample has around 210,000 distinct CDR3 sequences, with roughly 6.5% found just once. The sequencing sample was made of PBMCs. The receptors derive from a human donor in good health (CMV status not recorded). Some clones in this sample may be carry-over from other donors' samples. The CDR3 runs from the conserved cysteine through the conserved F or W. The D gene is left open where the match is weak. Not all rows give a size; the values are once, few, many and, for expanded clones, a class.

d_call clone_size j_call v_call cdr3_nt cdr3_aa
TRBD1 few TRBJ2-5 TRBV5-1 TGCGCCAGCTCCGGGACAGGGAAAATGGAGGAGACCCAGTACTTC CASSGTGKMEETQYF
. . TRBJ1-1 TRBV9 TGTGCCAGCAGCGTAGCTACGGGGACTGAAGCTTTCTTT CASSVATGTEAFF
. many TRBJ1-4 TRBV4-3 TGCGCCAGCAGCCAAGATGGAGGACGGGTAACTAATGAAAAACTGTTTTTT CASSQDGGRVTNEKLFF
. many TRBJ2-1 TRBV7-9 TGTGCCAGCAGCCGGGCACCTCCGGGACTGCCCTACAATGAGCAGTTCTTC CASSRAPPGLPYNEQFF
TRBD1 many TRBJ1-1 TRBV5-1 TGCGCCAGCAGCTTGGCGTCAGGGGGCTTGATGAACACTGAAGCTTTCTTT CASSLASGGLMNTEAFF
. few TRBJ2-1 TRBV3-1 TGTGCCAGCAGCCGTACCAACAATGAGCAGTTCTTC CASSRTNNEQFF
. . TRBJ2-4 TRBV20-1 TGCAGTGCCGTGGTAGTTCTAGCCAAAAACATTCAGTACTTC CSAVVVLAKNIQYF
. few TRBJ2-1 TRBV29-1 TGCAGCGTAGAAAGACAGTACAATGAGCAGTTCTTC CSVERQYNEQFF
TRBD1 many TRBJ1-5 TRBV9 TGTGCCAGCAGCGAAGGGGGCGACAGGGACAATCAGCCCCAGCATTTT CASSEGGDRDNQPQHF
TRBD1 many TRBJ2-7 TRBV4-1 TGCGCCAGCAGCTCGCGACAGGGGGCCTACGAGCAGTACTTC CASSSRQGAYEQYF
TRBD2 many TRBJ2-6 TRBV12-3/TRBV12-4 TGTGCCAGCAGTAATCGGGGGGGGGTCTCTGGGGCCAACGTCCTGACTTTC CASSNRGGVSGANVLTF
TRBD1 few TRBJ1-3 TRBV29-1 TGCAGCGTCCCAGGGGGAGGAAACACCATATATTTT CSVPGGGNTIYF
TRBD1 many TRBJ1-4 TRBV12-3/TRBV12-4 TGTGCCAGCAGTTTCACAGGGGGGCCCGAAAAACTGTTTTTT CASSFTGGPEKLFF
. many TRBJ1-5 TRBV20-1 TGCAGTGCTAGAGATACCGGGACTCCCCAGCATTTT CSARDTGTPQHF
. many TRBJ1-4 TRBV7-2 TGTGCCAGCAGCTACGTAGGGGAAAAACTGTTTTTT CASSYVGEKLFF